Each of the 8 T cell receptor beta chains below was sequenced from the same sample in a study of blood T cell repertoires in COVID-19. Repertoires were generated with immunoSEQ multiplex PCR, while TCRdb's copy carries only in-frame clones and drops some. Of 140,000 to 150,000 clones listed, approximately 78% are singletons. The sequenced material came from PBMCs or T cells enriched from blood (not recorded which). These receptors were collected from a woman aged 50 to 60 who had recovered from COVID-19.

V is TRBV27 and J is TRBJ2-3, with D uncertain. This CDR3 region has 12 residues. The V end lost 5 bases, the J end lost 9 bases, and 12 bases lay between the germline ends. Germline loops: CDR1 MNHEY, CDR2 SMNVEV (reference sequence). CDR3: CASSLHMGTQYF. In DNA form, the CDR3 reads TGTGCCAGCAGTCTTCACATGGGCACGCAGTATTTT.

The chain has TRBV5-1 and TRBJ2-1; 12 bases match TRBD2. CDR3 length equals 15 residues. Losses at the gene ends were 4 bases for V and 4 bases for J; bases not matched to a gene: 3. Germline CDR1 is SGHRS and CDR2 is YFSETQ. This CDR3 reads CASSVGTSGYNEQFF. The CDR3 coding sequence is TGCGCCAGCAGCGTCGGGACTAGCGGGTACAATGAGCAGTTCTTC. Filled out from reference TRBV5-1 and TRBJ2-1, the complete variable domain reads KAGVTQTPRYLIKTRGQQVTLSCSPISGHRSVSWYQQTPGQGLQFLFEYFSETQRNKGNFPGRFSGRQFSNSRSEMNVSTLELGDSALYLCASSVGTSGYNEQFFGPGTRLTVL.

The chain has TRBV4-1 and TRBJ1-3, with a possible D match to TRBD1 (5 bases). The CDR3 has 13 residues. V dropped 1 base and J dropped 9 bases, with 10 bases sitting between them. Germline V gene lookup returns CDR1 MGHRA and CDR2 YSYEKL. The CDR3 is CASSQGNQGTIYF. The CDR3 region has the DNA TGCGCCAGCAGCCAAGGGAATCAGGGCACCATATATTTT.

The chain is built from TRBV7-8 and TRBJ1-4; tentative D call: TRBD1 (6 bases). V gave up 5 bases and J gave up 3 bases, with 16 bases separating them. Germline CDR1 and CDR2: SGHVS and FQNEAQ. The CDR3 runs to 16 residues. As DNA, the CDR3 is TGTGCCAGCAGCGTACAGGGAGTCGGAGCTAATGAAAAACTGTTTTTT. Amino acids: CASSVQGVGANEKLFF.

The V call is TRBV7-9, the J call TRBJ1-5, with D unresolved. Per germline, CDR1 SEHNR and CDR2 FQNEAQ (reference sequence). The V end lost 1 base, the J end lost 11 bases, and 12 bases lay between the germline ends. CDR3 length: 13 residues. CDR3 DNA: TGTGCCAGCAGCTTAGACTACGAGGAGGCCCAGCATTTT. Protein sequence: CASSLDYEEAQHF.

The rearrangement links TRBV30 to TRBJ2-4; the match to TRBD2 covers 10 bases. The V gene end was trimmed by 0 bases and the J gene end by 1 base; junction bases not matched to a gene: 6. The CDR3 covers 17 residues. Per germline, CDR1 GTSNPN and CDR2 SVGIG (reference sequence). This CDR3 reads CAWSVFGSGGAKNIQYF. Here the CDR3 DNA reads TGTGCCTGGAGTGTATTTGGTAGCGGGGGGGCCAAAAACATTCAGTACTTC.

The rearrangement uses TRBV4-1 and TRBJ2-1; a possible D gene is TRBD1 (7 bases). Looked up from germline, CDR1 is MGHRA and CDR2 is YSYEKL. There are 18 residues in the CDR3. The germline V and J ends were trimmed by 6 bases and 3 bases, with 24 bases remaining between them. The CDR3 nucleotides are TGCGCCAGCAGGAATCCGACAGGGTTCGGCGGGGACTACAATGAGCAGTTCTTC. Translation gives CASRNPTGFGGDYNEQFF.

This chain joins TRBV7-8 and TRBJ2-7; maybe TRBD1 (7 bases). Germline CDR1 SGHVS, CDR2 FQNEAQ. The CDR3 is 16 amino acids. The V gene lost 5 bases and the J gene lost 1 base, with 18 bases spanning the gap. For the CDR3, the DNA is TGTGCCAGCAGCCCGCGGGGACAGACATTATCCTACGAGCAGTACTTC. Translation: CASSPRGQTLSYEQYF.